This T cell receptor (beta chain) was identified during a study of beta chain features in type 1 diabetes. Study-wide results and caveats: Shorter templates might be favored by PCR, and equally so in patients and in controls. All four CD4+ subsets from Type 1 diabetes patients carried moderately but significantly shorter TCRB CDR3s.

Of note for this clone: Antigen: not known.

The germline V gene has CDR1 SGHTA and CDR2 FQGTGA. V gave up 5 bases and J gave up 5 bases; unmatched junction bases: 7. This CDR3 region has 15 residues. Expressed TCRB transcripts were sequenced because the isolated RNA had all been reverse transcribed beforehand. Generated by immunoSEQ multiplex PCR, the TCRdb table keeps only in-frame clones and is missing some. The table has about 660,000 clones, over 13% seen once; the top ten hold approximately 0.043%. Specimen: naive CD4+ T cells from blood. This TCR was recovered from a man aged 18 to 29 with type 1 diabetes. V usage is TRBV7-3 and J usage is TRBJ2-1, with 9 bases aligning to TRBD2. The CDR3 reads CASSDRAGGHNEQFF. CDR3 DNA: TGTGCCAGCAGCGACCGAGCGGGGGGTCACAATGAGCAGTTCTTC.